The T cell receptor (beta chain) under discussion was sequenced for a study of blood T cell repertoires in COVID-19. Looking at the study overall: T cells, B-cell-depleted T cells, or PBMCs supplied cDNA or gDNA.

Enrolled through a virtual design, the participants were between about 18 and 89 years of age and came from around 25 US areas. Participants had their cohort set by participant-reported clinical history. Recovered status applied to Cohort 3 donors who had two consecutive negative PCRs. It also applied to those with clearance or with symptom resolution. The germline V gene has CDR1 SQVTM and CDR2 ANQGSEA. This CDR3 contains 13 residues. Losses at the gene ends were 6 bases for V and 6 bases for J; bases not matched to a gene: 3. Using immunoSEQ multiplex PCR, the repertoire was profiled, and TCRdb retains in-frame clones only, with some absent. The sample yields about 480,000 clones, around 87% seen once.

This TCR came from a woman in her forties who had recovered from COVID-19. The chain has TRBV29-1 and TRBJ2-1; 12 bases map to TRBD2. The source material was PBMCs or T cells enriched from blood (not recorded which). The CDR3 DNA reads TGCAGCGTGCTAGCGGGAGGGTTCAATGAGCAGTTCTTC. This encodes CSVLAGGFNEQFF.